Listed below are T cell receptor beta chains from one sample, sequenced in a study of T cell responses to AZD1222 COVID-19 vaccine. Sequencing used immunoSEQ multiplex PCR; TCRdb keeps in-frame clones, though not all of them. The sample has 150,000 to 200,000 clones; about 90% are singletons. The specimen was peripheral blood, collected on day 0 of AZD1222 vaccination. The origin of the receptors is an adult in good health. The CDR3 runs from the conserved cysteine through the conserved F or W. Each record gives: D gene, V gene, clone size, J gene, CDR3 DNA, CDR3 protein. D genes are given only for firm matches. Not all rows give a size; the values are once, few, many and, for expanded clones, a class.

>TRBD1|TRBV7-9|-|TRBJ1-3
TGTGCCAGCAGCCCCATGGGACAGGGATGGGGAAACACCATATATTTT
CASSPMGQGWGNTIYF
>TRBD1|TRBV4-2|-|TRBJ2-7
TGTGCCAGCAGCCAAGTTCAGGGACAGACCTACGAGCAGTACTTC
CASSQVQGQTYEQYF
>-|TRBV5-1|-|TRBJ1-3
TGCGCCAGCAGCTTGCGCCAGGGTAAAGCAAACACCATATATTTT
CASSLRQGKANTIYF
>-|TRBV27|-|TRBJ2-7
TGTGCCAGCAGTTTCTCACGGTCCTACGAGCAGTACTTC
CASSFSRSYEQYF
>TRBD2|TRBV19|-|TRBJ2-7
TGTGCCAGTCGTAGCGGGGAGTCCTACGAGCAGTACTTC
CASRSGESYEQYF
>-|TRBV9|-|TRBJ2-5
TGTGCCAGCAGCGTGGACTTAAAGAAAGAGACCCAGTACTTC
CASSVDLKKETQYF
>-|TRBV29-1|-|TRBJ1-1
TGCAGCGTTGGTCGTAGGGCGAACACTGAAGCTTTCTTT
CSVGRRANTEAFF
>TRBD1|TRBV4-1|-|TRBJ2-5
TGCGCCAGCAGCCAAGATTCGGCAGGGGGTCAAGAGACCCAGTACTTC
CASSQDSAGGQETQYF
>TRBD1|TRBV7-8|-|TRBJ1-4
TGTGCCAGCCGAACGACAGGGGTCCCTGAAAAACTGTTTTTT
CASRTTGVPEKLFF
>TRBD1|TRBV30|-|TRBJ1-5
TGTGCCTTGCTCCGGGACAGGGGACACAATCAGCCCCAGCATTTT
CALLRDRGHNQPQHF
>-|TRBV18|-|TRBJ2-7
TGTGCCAGCTCACCTTCCGGGACGGTGGGTAACGAGCAGTACTTC
CASSPSGTVGNEQYF
>TRBD2|TRBV9|-|TRBJ2-1
TGTGCCAGCAGCGTTCTGGAAGGGACTAGAATCGATGAGCAGTTCTTC
CASSVLEGTRIDEQFF
>TRBD1|TRBV6-5|-|TRBJ1-1
TGTGCCAGCAGATTCAGGGGGGTTGACACTGAAGCTTTCTTT
CASRFRGVDTEAFF
>-|TRBV6-2/TRBV6-3|once|TRBJ1-5
TGTGCCAGCAGCCGTGCCGGGATAAGGAATCAGCCCCAGCATTTT
CASSRAGIRNQPQHF
>-|TRBV6-2/TRBV6-3|-|TRBJ1-5
TGTGCCAGCAGTTTGAGGGTCTATCAGCCCCAGCATTTT
CASSLRVYQPQHF
>-|TRBV7-9|-|TRBJ2-7
TGTGCCAGCAGAGGAGACAGCACCTACGAGCAGTACTTC
CASRGDSTYEQYF
>-|TRBV9|-|TRBJ2-3
TGTGCCAGCAGCGTAGAGGGCAGAGACACAGATACGCAGTATTTT
CASSVEGRDTDTQYF
>-|TRBV10-1|many|TRBJ1-5
TGCGCCAGCAGTCATCAGGCTAGCAATCAGCCCCAGCATTTT
CASSHQASNQPQHF
>-|TRBV5-5|-|TRBJ1-4
TGTGCCAGCAGCACTCCGACAGAACGGGATGAAAAACTGTTTTTT
CASSTPTERDEKLFF
>TRBD1|TRBV2|-|TRBJ2-3
TGTGCCAGCAGCACAGGGGGTGGAGATACGCAGTATTTT
CASSTGGGDTQYF
>-|TRBV7-2|-|TRBJ2-3
TGTGCCAGCAGCTTAACCGGGGCTAGCACAGATACGCAGTATTTT
CASSLTGASTDTQYF
>-|TRBV5-4|-|TRBJ2-5
TGTGCCAGCAGCTTGTCTTCACCAGGGGAAGAGACCCAGTACTTC
CASSLSSPGEETQYF
>-|TRBV5-1|-|TRBJ2-2
TGCGCCAGCAGCTCCCGATACGCCGGGGAGCTGTTTTTT
CASSSRYAGELFF
>-|TRBV7-9|-|TRBJ2-5
TGTGCCAGCAGCTTAGGACGAGAATGGGAGACCCAGTACTTC
CASSLGREWETQYF
>-|TRBV7-2|-|TRBJ2-3
TGTGCCAGCAGCGCCTTACCTCGACAGGCCGGAGATACGCAGTATTTT
CASSALPRQAGDTQYF
>-|TRBV18|-|TRBJ2-5
TGTGCCAGCTCACCACGGGCAGGGGCTCAGACCCAGTACTTC
CASSPRAGAQTQYF
>TRBD1|TRBV4-1|-|TRBJ2-5
TGCGCCAGCAGCCAAGAGGGTACAGGGGAAGAGACCCAGTACTTC
CASSQEGTGEETQYF
>-|TRBV5-6|once|TRBJ2-3
TGTGCCAGCAGCCGGGGGGCCCGGAGCACAGATACGCAGTATTTT
CASSRGARSTDTQYF
>-|TRBV7-2|-|TRBJ2-5
TGTGCCAGCAGCTTCAGGGGTCAAGAGACCCAGTACTTC
CASSFRGQETQYF
>-|TRBV11-2|-|TRBJ2-2
TGTGCCAGCAGCTTAGGAGTCCCCTACACCGGGGAGCTGTTTTTT
CASSLGVPYTGELFF
>-|TRBV27|-|TRBJ2-7
TGTGCCAGCAGTTCCCTAGGCAAGGCGAGCTACGAGCAGTACTTC
CASSSLGKASYEQYF
>TRBD2|TRBV10-3|-|TRBJ2-3
TGTGCCATCAGTGATAGCGGGACTAGCACAGATACGCAGTATTTT
CAISDSGTSTDTQYF
>-|TRBV10-2|-|TRBJ2-7
TGCGCCAGCAGTGATTGGGCCGCCTACAGCTCCTACGAGCAGTACTTC
CASSDWAAYSSYEQYF
>-|TRBV24-1|few|TRBJ2-2
TGTGCCACCAAGGGGGGGAATACGGACACCGGGGAGCTGTTTTTT
CATKGGNTDTGELFF
>TRBD2|TRBV11-3|-|TRBJ2-3
TGTGCCAGCAGCTCCTCGGGAGGAAGCGGGGGTTCAGATACGCAGTATTTT
CASSSSGGSGGSDTQYF
>TRBD2|TRBV7-9|-|TRBJ2-1
TGTGCCAGCAGCCCTCTGGGGGGGAGCTCCTACAATGAGCAGTTCTTC
CASSPLGGSSYNEQFF
>TRBD1|TRBV3-1/TRBV3-2|-|TRBJ1-1
TGTGCCAGCAGCCACGACAGGGCTGCTGAAGCTTTCTTT
CASSHDRAAEAFF
>-|TRBV27|-|TRBJ1-4
TGTGCCAGCAGTCTCCAGACAGGAATTAATGAAAAACTGTTTTTT
CASSLQTGINEKLFF
>-|TRBV2|-|TRBJ1-4
TGTGCCAGCAGTGTGGAATCAACTAATGAAAAACTGTTTTTT
CASSVESTNEKLFF
>-|TRBV20-1|-|TRBJ2-1
TGCAGTGCTAGGGGCCTAGGTGAGCAGTTCTTC
CSARGLGEQFF
>-|TRBV5-1|-|TRBJ1-1
TGCGCCAGCAGCTTGGCTCAGGTTTCCTTGAGCACTGAAGCTTTCTTT
CASSLAQVSLSTEAFF
>TRBD1|TRBV28|-|TRBJ2-7
TGTGCCAGCAGTTTAACCGGACAGGGGGTCCCCTACGAGCAGTACTTC
CASSLTGQGVPYEQYF